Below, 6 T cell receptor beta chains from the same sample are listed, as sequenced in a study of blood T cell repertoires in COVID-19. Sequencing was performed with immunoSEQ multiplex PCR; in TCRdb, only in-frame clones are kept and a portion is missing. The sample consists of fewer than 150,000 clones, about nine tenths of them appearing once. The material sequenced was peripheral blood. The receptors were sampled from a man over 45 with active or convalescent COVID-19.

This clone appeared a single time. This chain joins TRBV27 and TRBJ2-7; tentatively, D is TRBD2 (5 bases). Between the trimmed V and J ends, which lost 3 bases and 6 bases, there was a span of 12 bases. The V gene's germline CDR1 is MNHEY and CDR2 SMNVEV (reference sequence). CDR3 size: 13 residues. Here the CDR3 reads CASSLSGRGEQYF. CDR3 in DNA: TGTGCCAGCAGTTTGTCTGGACGGGGCGAGCAGTACTTC.

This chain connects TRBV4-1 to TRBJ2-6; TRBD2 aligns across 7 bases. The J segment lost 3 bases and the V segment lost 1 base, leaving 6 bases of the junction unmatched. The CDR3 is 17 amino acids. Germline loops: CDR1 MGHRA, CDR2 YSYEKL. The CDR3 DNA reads TGCGCCAGCAGCCAAGTAGCGGGCGCGGATGGGGCCAACGTCCTGACTTTC. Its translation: CASSQVAGADGANVLTF.

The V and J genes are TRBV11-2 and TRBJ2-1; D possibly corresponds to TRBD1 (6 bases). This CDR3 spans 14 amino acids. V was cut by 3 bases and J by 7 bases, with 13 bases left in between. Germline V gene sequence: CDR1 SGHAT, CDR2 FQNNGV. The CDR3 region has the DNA TGTGCCAGCAGCTTGGACCCTCAGGGGAATGAGCAGTTCTTC. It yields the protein CASSLDPQGNEQFF.

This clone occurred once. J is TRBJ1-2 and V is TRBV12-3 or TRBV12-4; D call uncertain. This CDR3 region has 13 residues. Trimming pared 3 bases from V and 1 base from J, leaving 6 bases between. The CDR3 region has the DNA TGTGCCAGCAGTTTCGGTATTAACTATGGCTACACCTTC. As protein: CASSFGINYGYTF.

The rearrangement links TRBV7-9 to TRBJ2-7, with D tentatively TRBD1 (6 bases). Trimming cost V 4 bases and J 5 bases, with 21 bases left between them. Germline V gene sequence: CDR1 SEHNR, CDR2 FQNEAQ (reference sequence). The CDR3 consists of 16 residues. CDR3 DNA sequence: TGTGCCAGCAGCTCCACCCGGGACAAACCTCACCACGAGCAGTACTTC. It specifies CASSSTRDKPHHEQYF. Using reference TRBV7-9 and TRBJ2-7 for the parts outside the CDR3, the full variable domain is DTGVSQNPRHKITKRGQNVTFRCDPISEHNRLYWYRQTLGQGPEFLTYFQNEAQLEKSRLLSDRFSAERPKGSFSTLEIQRTEQGDSAMYLCASSSTRDKPHHEQYFGPGTRLTVT.

This CDR3 reads CASSLPAYEQYF. In DNA form, the CDR3 reads TGCGCCAGCAGCTTACCGGCCTACGAGCAGTACTTC. The V gene is TRBV5-1, the J gene TRBJ2-7; no clear D gene. Germline V gene data show CDR1 as SGHRS and CDR2 as YFSETQ. The CDR3 covers 12 residues. V was clipped by 2 bases and J by 2 bases, with 5 bases between them.